These T cell receptor beta chains were read from a single sample in a study of T cells in Graves' hyperthyroidism and ophthalmopathy. TCRdb analysed the multiplex PCR reads with MiXCR anew, one entry per CDR3 protein. The top ten hold approximately 10% of the sample, which has about 840,000 distinct CDR3 sequences, roughly 40% seen once. The sample was blood. The origin of the receptors is a man younger than 35 with Graves' hyperthyroidism. CDR3s include the opening cysteine and the closing phenylalanine or tryptophan. A D gene is named only where the DNA matches it firmly. Not every row has a clone size; where given, it reads once, few, many or a size class.

>TRBD2|TRBJ2-2|once|TRBV20-1
TGCAGTGCTAGTCGGGCGGGAGCGAGCACCGGGGAGCTGTTTTTT
CSASRAGASTGELFF
>.|TRBJ2-7|many|TRBV29-1
TGCAGCGTTGAGGGTCAGGGCTACGAGCAGTACTTC
CSVEGQGYEQYF
>.|TRBJ2-2|few|TRBV11-3
TGTGCCAGCAGCCTCGACAGCCGGGACACCGGGGAGCTGTTTTTT
CASSLDSRDTGELFF
>TRBD1|TRBJ1-2|.|TRBV29-1
TGCAGCGTCGGGGACAGGGGGGACTATGGCTACACCTTC
CSVGDRGDYGYTF
>.|TRBJ2-7|many|TRBV29-1
TGCAGCGTTGCAGGGACAACTACCTACGAGCAGTACTTC
CSVAGTTTYEQYF
>.|TRBJ1-2|.|TRBV24-1
TGTGCCACCGGCCGGCAGGTGCTTGACTATGGCTACACCTTC
CATGRQVLDYGYTF
>TRBD1|TRBJ2-7|.|TRBV29-1
TGCAGCGTTGGACAGGGGCCCGAGCAGTACTTC
CSVGQGPEQYF
>TRBD1|TRBJ1-2|.|TRBV29-1
TGCAGCTTGACGGACAGGAGCTATGGCTACACCTTC
CSLTDRSYGYTF
>.|TRBJ1-2|few|TRBV6-5
TGTGCCAGCAGTTACTCGGATGGAGGTGGCTACACCTTC
CASSYSDGGGYTF
>.|TRBJ2-2|.|TRBV25-1
TGTGCCAGCAGTTCCCTGGACGAAGGGGGGGCCGGGGAGCTGTTTTTT
CASSSLDEGGAGELFF
>.|TRBJ1-5|many|TRBV2
TGTGCCAGCAGTGGGGAAGTCAATCAGCCCCAGCATTTT
CASSGEVNQPQHF
>.|TRBJ1-3|.|TRBV2
TGTGCCAGCACGCAGGGAGGAAACACCATATATTTT
CASTQGGNTIYF
>.|TRBJ2-7|.|TRBV29-1
TGCAGCGTTGAATTGGCAGGGATCCCCTACGAGCAGTACTTC
CSVELAGIPYEQYF
>.|TRBJ2-5|.|TRBV7-8
TGTGCCAGCAGCTCTGAAGTACCCCCCCAAGAGACCCAGTACTTC
CASSSEVPPQETQYF
>.|TRBJ2-5|.|TRBV6-1
TGTGCCAGCAGAGTGGTGAGGCGGGAGACCCAGTACTTC
CASRVVRRETQYF
>.|TRBJ1-5|.|TRBV25-1
TGTGCCAGCAGCCCTCGACGGAATAGCAATCAGCCCCAGCATTTT
CASSPRRNSNQPQHF
>.|TRBJ1-1|many|TRBV2
TGTGCCAGCAGTGAATGGGCGACGGGTACTGAAGCTTTCTTT
CASSEWATGTEAFF
>.|TRBJ1-1|.|TRBV2
TGTGCCAGCAGGCCACAAGAGGGGCTCTTT
CASRPQEGLF
>TRBD1|TRBJ2-5|once|TRBV11-3
TGTGCCAGCAGCGCGCGGACAGGAGAAGGGACCCAGTACTTC
CASSARTGEGTQYF
>.|TRBJ1-1|few|TRBV7-6
TGTGCCAGCAGCCCCTTGGGCCAACATGAAGCTTTCTTT
CASSPLGQHEAFF
>TRBD2|TRBJ2-7|.|TRBV25-1
TGTGCCAGCAGTGAAGGAGTTGGACTAGCAGGCGAGCAGTACTTC
CASSEGVGLAGEQYF
>.|TRBJ1-5|many|TRBV4-1
TGCGCCAGCAGCCTCATCAATCAGCCCCAGCATTTT
CASSLINQPQHF
>TRBD1|TRBJ1-6|.|TRBV7-9
TGTGCCAGCAGCCAGGGGGCCGACGTGCTCCACTTT
CASSQGADVLHF
>.|TRBJ2-7|few|TRBV9
TGTGCCAGCAGCCGGGACCACCCCACCTACGAGCAGTACTTC
CASSRDHPTYEQYF
>.|TRBJ2-7|once|TRBV10-3
TGTGCCAGCGCAGGGGAATTCCACGAGCAGTACTTC
CASAGEFHEQYF
>.|TRBJ1-3|few|TRBV2
TGTGCCAGCAGTGCTCTGCCCGGGACATCTGGAAACACCATATATTTT
CASSALPGTSGNTIYF
>.|TRBJ2-5|many|TRBV20-1
TGCAGTGCTAGGACCGGGACCAAAGAGACCCAGTACTTC
CSARTGTKETQYF
>.|TRBJ1-1|many|TRBV10-2
TGCGCCAGCAGATACACAGGGCTACAGACTGAAGCTTTCTTT
CASRYTGLQTEAFF
>.|TRBJ1-2|many|TRBV25-1
TGTGCCAGCAGTGAATACGAGGGCGGCTACACCTTC
CASSEYEGGYTF
>TRBD1|TRBJ2-5|.|TRBV10-3
TGTGCCACCGGGACAGGGGATCAAGAGACCCAGTACTTC
CATGTGDQETQYF
>.|TRBJ1-1|.|TRBV7-6
TGTGCCAGCAGCTACACGAGCACCGGGGAGCTGGCTTTCTTT
CASSYTSTGELAFF
>.|TRBJ1-1|many|TRBV7-2
TGTGCCAGCAGCCCACAATCGAACACTGAAGCTTTCTTT
CASSPQSNTEAFF
>TRBD1|TRBJ1-4|many|TRBV2
TGTGCCAGCAGGGACAGGTTAAATGAAAAACTGTTTTTT
CASRDRLNEKLFF
>TRBD1|TRBJ2-2|.|TRBV24-1
TGTGCCACCAGTGATCCGGGACAGGGATCTACCGGGGAGCTGTTTTTT
CATSDPGQGSTGELFF
>.|TRBJ2-6|many|TRBV20-1
TGCAGTGCTAGAGATCCGGGGCAATCAGGCTCTGGGGCCAACGTCCTGACTTTC
CSARDPGQSGSGANVLTF
>TRBD2|TRBJ2-3|.|TRBV10-3
TGTGCCATCAGTGAGTCTAGATCTAGCGGGCCCCCAGATACGCAGTATTTT
CAISESRSSGPPDTQYF
>TRBD1|TRBJ2-5|.|TRBV6-1
TGTGCCAGCAGTGCCCTAGCAGGGGGCAGAGAGACCCAGTACTTC
CASSALAGGRETQYF
>.|TRBJ2-7|many|TRBV19
TGTGCCAGTAGTATTTTCGGGTACGAGCAGTACTTC
CASSIFGYEQYF
>.|TRBJ1-6|.|TRBV15
TGTGCCACCAGCAGAGACTCCGGGACTATTAATTCACCCCTCCACTTT
CATSRDSGTINSPLHF
>.|TRBJ2-7|many|TRBV2
TGTGCCAGCAGTGAAAGGAGCGAGCAGTACTTC
CASSERSEQYF
>.|TRBJ2-7|many|TRBV20-1
TGCAGTGCTAGCGGCCGGGCAAGCTACGAGCAGTACTTC
CSASGRASYEQYF
>.|TRBJ2-5|once|TRBV5-1
TGCGCCAGCAGCTTAGGGGACCAGGTGGGGCAAGAGACCCAGTACTTC
CASSLGDQVGQETQYF
>.|TRBJ2-7|.|TRBV19
TGTGCCAGTAGTTCGGATCGACAGGAGGCCTCCTACGAGCAGTACTTC
CASSSDRQEASYEQYF
>.|TRBJ1-4|.|TRBV4-3
TGCGCCAGCAGCCAAGAACGTACAACTAATGAAAAACTGTTTTTT
CASSQERTTNEKLFF
>TRBD1|TRBJ2-5|.|TRBV19
TGTGCCAGAACGAGAGGCCACAGGGGAACTTATGAGACCCAGTACTTC
CARTRGHRGTYETQYF
>.|TRBJ2-2|.|TRBV29-1
TGCAGCGTTGATGGAGGTCCAGGGGAGCTGTTTTTT
CSVDGGPGELFF
>TRBD1|TRBJ1-2|.|TRBV5-1
TGCGCCAGCACCCTCGGACAGGCTCGCGGTGGCTACACCTTC
CASTLGQARGGYTF